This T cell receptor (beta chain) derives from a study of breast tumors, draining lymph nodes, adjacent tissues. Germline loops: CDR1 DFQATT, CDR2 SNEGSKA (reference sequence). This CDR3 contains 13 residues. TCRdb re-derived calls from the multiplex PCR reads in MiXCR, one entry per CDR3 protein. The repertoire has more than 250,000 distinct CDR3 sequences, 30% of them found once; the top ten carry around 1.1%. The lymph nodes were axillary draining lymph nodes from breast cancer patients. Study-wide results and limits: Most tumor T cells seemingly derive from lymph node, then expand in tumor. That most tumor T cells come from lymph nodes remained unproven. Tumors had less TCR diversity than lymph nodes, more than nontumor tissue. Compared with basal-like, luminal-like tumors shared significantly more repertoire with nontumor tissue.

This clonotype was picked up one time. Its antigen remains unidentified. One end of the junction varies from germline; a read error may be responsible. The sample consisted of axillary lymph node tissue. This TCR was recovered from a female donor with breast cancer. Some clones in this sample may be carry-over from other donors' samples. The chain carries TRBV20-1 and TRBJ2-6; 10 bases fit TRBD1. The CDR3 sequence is CSATRTGGSTEAF. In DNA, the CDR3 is TGCAGTGCTACAAGGACAGGGGGTTCCACTGAAGCTTTC.